Presented here are 3 T cell receptor beta chains from one specimen sequenced in a study of blood T cell repertoires in COVID-19. Profiling relied on immunoSEQ multiplex PCR, and the TCRdb table lists in-frame clones only, not all of them. The sample includes a few hundred thousand clones, 84% seen only once; the top ten take about 1.5%. The sample taken for sequencing was peripheral blood. The receptors were sampled from a woman aged 40 to 50 who had recovered from COVID-19.

The chain carries TRBV7-8 and TRBJ2-7; D is perhaps TRBD2 (5 bases). Per germline, CDR1 SGHVS and CDR2 FQNEAQ. CDR3 size: 15 residues. V was shortened by 5 bases and J by 3 bases, with 17 bases between the two germline ends. The CDR3 is CASSPPAGTNYEQYF. CDR3 sequence (DNA): TGTGCCAGCAGCCCCCCCGCGGGTACCAACTACGAGCAGTACTTC. The variable domain in full, with the rest retrieved from reference TRBV7-8 and TRBJ2-7, is GAGVSQSPRYKVAKRGQDVALRCDPISGHVSLFWYQQALGQGPEFLTYFQNEAQLDKSGLPSDRFFAERPEGSVSTLKIQRTQQEDSAVYLCASSPPAGTNYEQYFGPGTRLTVT.

The genes are TRBV28 and TRBJ2-7, with D possibly matching TRBD1 (6 bases). This CDR3 has 13 residues. CDR1 is MDHEN, CDR2 SYDVKM, per germline. V shed 6 bases and J shed 4 bases, with 13 bases lying between them. The CDR3 here is CASRPGQPYEQYF. The CDR3 bases are TGTGCCAGCAGACCTGGACAGCCTTACGAGCAGTACTTC.

This chain joins TRBV6-5 and TRBJ2-5; TRBD2 matches at 7 bases. This CDR3 region has 15 residues. V trimming: 10 bases; J trimming: 1 base; junction bases outside the gene matches: 12. Germline V gene lookup returns CDR1 MNHEY and CDR2 SVGAGI. DNA for the CDR3: TGTGCCACTTCCCCCCGGGGAGGGGCCCAAGAGACCCAGTACTTC. It yields the protein CATSPRGGAQETQYF.